The clone carrying this T cell receptor (beta chain) occurred a few times. Its target is not known. Individuals who donated were healthy Caucasians from Russia aged 6 to 90. The sample comes from a study of blood T cells in healthy people across ages. Study-level points and caveats: Roughly linear declines in TCR beta diversity per million T cells occurred with age. Aged donors had fewer naive CD4+ cells and lower diversity than long-lived donors.

V was pared by 8 bases and J by 4 bases, with 17 bases between. The germline V gene encodes CDR1 MNHEY and CDR2 SVGAGI. The CDR3 is 14 amino acids. The authors ran a second PCR of roughly 6 to 12 cycles using a sample-barcoded 5' primer and a J-beta primer mix. TCRdb re-called the 5' RACE reads with MiXCR, one entry per CDR3 protein. The sample contains 500,000 to 650,000 distinct CDR3 sequences, over 25% of which appear only once. These data were also filed under a second study, of T cells of mothers and their children. That paper notes: All donors were healthy and Caucasian; they were a few mothers and their six children.

The material sequenced was blood. The chain recombines TRBV6-5 with TRBJ2-5; perhaps D is TRBD1 or TRBD2 (6 bases each). The receptor's source is a boy aged 2 to 9 in good health. CDR3 coding DNA: TGTGCCAGCTCCGGGGGCTATGGTGGAGAGACCCAGTACTTC. Protein: CASSGGYGGETQYF.